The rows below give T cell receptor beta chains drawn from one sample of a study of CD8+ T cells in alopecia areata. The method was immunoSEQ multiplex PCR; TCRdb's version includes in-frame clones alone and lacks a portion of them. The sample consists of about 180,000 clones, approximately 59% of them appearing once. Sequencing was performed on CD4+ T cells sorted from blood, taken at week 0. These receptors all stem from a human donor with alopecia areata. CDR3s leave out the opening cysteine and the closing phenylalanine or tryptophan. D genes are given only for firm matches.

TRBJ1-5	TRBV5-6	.	ASSSYQTGLSNQPQH
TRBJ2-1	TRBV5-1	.	ASSLSGSPYNEQF
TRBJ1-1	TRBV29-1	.	SVEEGRFTEAF
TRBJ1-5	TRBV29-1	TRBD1	SVSDTGDQPQH
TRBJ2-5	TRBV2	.	ASNGGTGTQY
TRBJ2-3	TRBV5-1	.	ASSLNTPDTQY
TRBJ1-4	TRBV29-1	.	SVDPGTGAEKLF
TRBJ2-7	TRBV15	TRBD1	ATSRGQGSNEQY
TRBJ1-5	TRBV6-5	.	ASRKRGSGNQPQH
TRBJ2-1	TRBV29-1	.	SVREGAYNEQF
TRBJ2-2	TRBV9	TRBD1	ASSPLAGGTGELF
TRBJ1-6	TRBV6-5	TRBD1	ASSYGTGYNSPLH
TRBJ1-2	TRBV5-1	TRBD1	ASRQTGGSDYGYT
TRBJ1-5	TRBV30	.	AWSAGGSNQPQH
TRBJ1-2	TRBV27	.	ASSLLGGLDGYT
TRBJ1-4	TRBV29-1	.	SVPGGSGEKLF
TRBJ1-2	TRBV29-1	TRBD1	SVARGQGGYGYT
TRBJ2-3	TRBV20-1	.	SASWGDTQY
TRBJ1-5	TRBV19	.	ASSLHLVQPQH
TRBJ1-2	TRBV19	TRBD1	ASSIDFRDRSGYGYT
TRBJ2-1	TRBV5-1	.	ASSLTLSSYNEQF
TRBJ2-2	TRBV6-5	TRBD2	ASSPLAGYTGELF
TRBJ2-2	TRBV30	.	AWRSAIGTGELF
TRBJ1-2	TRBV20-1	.	SAGGGNGYT
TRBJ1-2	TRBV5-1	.	ASSLGPEKYGYT
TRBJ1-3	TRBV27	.	ASSLTPVPGNTIY
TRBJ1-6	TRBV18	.	ASSPWGTGNSPLH
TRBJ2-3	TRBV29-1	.	SHRETTSTDTQY
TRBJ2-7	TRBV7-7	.	ASSPAGTYEQY
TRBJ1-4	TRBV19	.	ASTEGGSTNEKLF
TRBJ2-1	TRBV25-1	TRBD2	ATAEGGGRENEQF
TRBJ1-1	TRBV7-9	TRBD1	ASSLGTGVTEAF
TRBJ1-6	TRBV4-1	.	ASSQVWQDRSPLH